This TCR beta chain is from a study of human T cells and chemical hapten exposure. General study results and limits: Compared with pre-sensitization or healthy control sets, expanded TCRs clustered more.

This clonotype was counted between two and nine times. Antigen unknown. TCRdb processed the RACE reads anew with MiXCR; each CDR3 protein has one entry. The sample contains about 84,000 distinct CDR3 sequences, less than 14% of which appear only once. Time point indicated: patch test 3, about 24 weeks after DPC sensitization. Indicated treatment: therapeutic diphenylcyclopropenone sensitization with weekly scalp DPC. The template was total RNA from unfractionated whole blood. Germline assignment: CDR1 WSHSY and CDR2 SAAADI. The CDR3 is 15 residues long. Trimming at V came to 8 bases and at J to 7 bases, leaving 12 bases not matched to a gene.

The specimen was whole blood, collected in connection with sensitization to the hapten diphenylcyclopropenone (DPC). This receptor was obtained from a woman aged 50 to 60 with alopecia areata. Some clones in this sample may be carry-over from other donors' samples. This rearrangement joins TRBV10-2 to TRBJ2-2; 8 bases are a match to TRBD2. Here the CDR3 DNA reads TGCGCCAGCCATGGCAGCGGGAGAATGGGCGGGGAGCTGTTTTTT. It yields the protein CASHGSGRMGGELFF.